These 11 T cell receptor beta chains share one sample of origin, sequenced in a study of T cells in Graves' hyperthyroidism and ophthalmopathy. From RNA transcripts, TCR beta CDR3 regions were amplified. An initial round of RT-PCR targeting the TCR CDR3 relied on the HTBI primer set. MiXCR, run by TCRdb on the multiplex PCR reads, gives a single entry per CDR3 protein. Counted here are 380,000 or so distinct CDR3 sequences, roughly 12% occurring once; the ten biggest clones make up less than 25%. Sequencing used blood. Every receptor here comes from a man aged 25 to 40 with Graves' hyperthyroidism that later progressed to Graves' ophthalmopathy.

The chain links TRBV7-7 to TRBJ2-2; D unresolved. This CDR3 has 13 amino acids. Trimming took off 6 bases at V and 7 bases at J, with 12 bases between the two ends. Germline CDR1 SSHAT, CDR2 FNYEAQ (reference sequence). CDR3 sequence: CASSLETGGELFF. The CDR3 region has the DNA TGTGCCAGCAGTCTCGAGACGGGCGGGGAGCTGTTTTTT. Using reference TRBV7-7 and TRBJ2-2 for the parts outside the CDR3, the full variable domain is GAGVSQSPRYKVTKRGQDVTLRCDPISSHATLYWYQQALGQGPEFLTYFNYEAQPDKSGLPSDRFSAERPEGSISTLTIQRTEQRDSAMYRCASSLETGGELFFGEGSRLTVL.

There are many counts of this clonotype. J is TRBJ2-5 and V is TRBV7-2; the match to TRBD1 covers 7 bases. The CDR3 loop spans 13 amino acids. J lost 2 bases, V lost 5 bases, and 2 bases had no gene match. Germline V CDR1 and CDR2: SGHTA, FQGNSA. CDR3 nucleotide sequence: TGTGCCAGCAGCCCGGACAGGCAAGAGACCCAGTACTTC. Translating gives CASSPDRQETQYF.

This clonotype was counted many times. The chain carries TRBV7-9 and TRBJ2-7, with 8 bases aligning to TRBD1. This CDR3 contains 15 residues. Germline-derived CDR1 and CDR2 are SEHNR and FQNEAQ (reference sequence). V shed 0 bases and J 4 bases; nucleotides not matched to a gene: 5. The chain's CDR3 is CASSLATGDRYEQYF. The CDR3 bases are TGTGCCAGCAGCTTAGCGACAGGGGATAGGTACGAGCAGTACTTC.

This clonotype was found many times. This chain links TRBV7-8 with TRBJ2-3; 16 nucleotides line up with TRBD2. V lost 6 bases and J lost 5; bases outside the gene matches: 11. The CDR3 totals 18 residues. Germline V lookup: CDR1 SGHVS, CDR2 FQNEAQ. CDR3 sequence: CASRQPGLAGGPVDTQYF. CDR3 nucleotides: TGTGCCAGCAGGCAACCGGGACTAGCGGGGGGGCCGGTAGATACGCAGTATTTT.

This clonotype has more than one count but fewer than ten. The chain employs TRBV6-2 or TRBV6-3 and TRBJ2-2, with TRBD2 identical over 9 bases. The trim removed 6 bases at V and 3 bases at J, leaving 5 bases unmatched. The CDR3 contains 15 residues. Germline loops: CDR1 MNHEY, CDR2 SVGEGT. CDR3 loop: CASSPLAGYTGELFF. The CDR3 DNA sequence: TGTGCCAGCAGCCCCCTAGCGGGGTACACCGGGGAGCTGTTTTTT.

This clonotype was found a few times. The chain employs TRBV28 and TRBJ1-6; D remains ambiguous. V lost 7 bases and J 8 bases, leaving 6 bases between the germline ends. The CDR3 length is 11 residues. Germline loops: CDR1 MDHEN, CDR2 SYDVKM. In DNA, the CDR3 is TGTGCCAGCACCCGTGATTCACCCCTCCACTTT. This sequence encodes CASTRDSPLHF.

This clonotype was seen only a few times. The gene calls are TRBV20-1 and TRBJ1-2; weak D call: TRBD1 (5 bases). The CDR3 loop spans 16 amino acids. Germline V CDR1 and CDR2: DFQATT, SNEGSKA (reference sequence). Trimming pared 3 bases from V and 3 bases from J, leaving 20 bases between. The CDR3 sequence: CSARNVGGGQDYGYTF. The CDR3 DNA reads TGCAGTGCTAGGAACGTCGGGGGGGGTCAAGACTATGGCTACACCTTC.

This clonotype showed up just a few times. The CDR3 carries no conserved terminal phenylalanine or tryptophan, so it likely arises from a read error. The chain carries TRBV12-3 or TRBV12-4 and TRBJ1-5, with 12 bases identical to TRBD1. Unmatched junction bases numbered 3, after V lost 1 base and J lost 5 bases. CDR3 length: 16 residues. The CDR3 nucleotides read TGTGCCAGCAGTTTAGTGGGGACAGGGGGCCATCAGCCCCAGCATTCT. Its translation: CASSLVGTGGHQPQHS.

At least ten counts were recorded for this clonotype. This rearrangement joins TRBV2 to TRBJ1-2; D not resolved. The CDR3 length is 12 residues. Trimming cost V 7 bases and J 5 bases, with 11 bases left between them. Germline V lookup: CDR1 SNHLY, CDR2 FYNNEI. The CDR3 bases are TGTGCCAGCAAGTTGCAGATATATGGCTACACCTTC. Its translation is CASKLQIYGYTF. Filled out from reference TRBV2 and TRBJ1-2, the complete variable domain reads EPEVTQTPSHQVTQMGQEVILRCVPISNHLYFYWYRQILGQKVEFLVSFYNNEISEKSEIFDDQFSVERPDGSNFTLKIRSTKLEDSAMYFCASKLQIYGYTFGSGTRLTVV.

This clonotype was detected many times. The chain has TRBV3-1 and TRBJ1-1; 7 bases match TRBD1. The CDR3 has 13 residues. From germline, CDR1 is LGHDT and CDR2 YNNKEL (reference sequence). Trimming cost V 8 bases and J 0 bases; bases outside gene matches: 3. The chain's CDR3 is CASRDRLNTEAFF. CDR3 nucleotide sequence: TGTGCCAGCCGGGACAGACTGAACACTGAAGCTTTCTTT.

The sample holds many counts of this clonotype. The rearrangement uses TRBV5-5 and TRBJ2-7, with a possible D match to TRBD2 (5 bases). The CDR3 has 14 amino acids. The V end was cut by 4 bases, the J end by 3 bases, with 14 bases between. CDR1 is SGHKS, CDR2 YYEKEE, per germline (reference sequence). The CDR3 loop reads CASSAGPRDYEQYF. DNA for the CDR3: TGTGCCAGCAGCGCCGGACCTCGGGACTACGAGCAGTACTTC.